The sequence of this TCR beta chain was determined in a study of HIV-infected patients and healthy controls. Study conclusions and caveats: In healthy controls, MAIT alpha CDR3s were common; in HIV+ repertoires, severely depleted. Mean usage of eight alpha and eight beta V genes differed significantly in HIV-infected patients versus controls. CDR3 sharing between individuals was lower in HIV-infected patients than in healthy controls.

Germline V CDR1 and CDR2: GTSNPN, SVGIG (reference sequence). This CDR3 region has 15 residues. Germline trimming cut 3 bases from V and 0 bases from J; bases unmatched to any gene: 8. This clonotype was counted many times. Its antigen remains unknown. Roughly three months, about 14 weeks, into antiretroviral therapy, follow-up blood was collected. The repertoire came from unfractionated whole blood and reflected all unsorted peripheral T cells. Peripheral blood, approximately 2.5 ml, was drawn for RNA extraction. Alpha and beta constant-region primers primed reverse transcription of approximately 0.55 ug RNA. Using multiplexing indices, alpha and beta chain libraries were generated apart by chain-specific third strand synthesis. TCRdb analysed the 5' RACE reads with MiXCR anew, one entry per CDR3 protein. The data show around 20,000 distinct CDR3 sequences, with under 9.5% seen just once and approximately 22% held by the top ten.

The sequence was collected from an adult with HIV infection. This specimen consisted of blood, obtained during antiretroviral therapy. The chain carries TRBV30 and TRBJ2-7; 7 bases line up with TRBD1. The CDR3 loop reads CAWRAIQGISYEQYF. As DNA, the CDR3 is TGTGCCTGGAGGGCAATACAGGGGATCTCCTACGAGCAGTACTTC.